This T cell receptor beta chain derives from a study of blood T cell repertoires in COVID-19. Clones were sequenced by immunoSEQ multiplex PCR, and TCRdb holds only the in-frame ones, with some missing. The sample holds some 330,000 clones; less than 90% are singletons and the top ten take about 5%. The V end lost 5 bases, the J end lost 4 bases, and 14 bases lay between the germline ends. Germline assignment: CDR1 LNHDA and CDR2 SQIVND (reference sequence). The CDR3 runs 14 residues. The chain recombines TRBV19 with TRBJ1-2; D perhaps matches TRBD1 (6 bases). The clonotype was recovered from a woman in her forties or fifties who had recovered from COVID-19. Sequencing was done on a sample of PBMCs or T cells enriched from blood (not recorded which). The CDR3 bases are TGTGCCAGTAGTGTTAGTCAGGGGTCCTATGGCTACACCTTC. Its protein product is CASSVSQGSYGYTF.